Sequencing of this TCR beta chain was carried out in a study of blood T cells in healthy people across ages. Study conclusions and caveats: From one million sequenced T cells, diversity estimates were lower bounds. As age increased, TCR beta diversity per million T cells fell in a roughly linear fashion. The unsorted PBMCs prevented any conclusive comparison of naive versus antigen-experienced cells.

With respect to this clonotype: Its antigen remains unknown. The junction shows a germline mismatch at one end, possibly a read error.

The CDR3 is 15 amino acids. At least 7 million PBMCs were isolated per sample. Alongside a J-beta primer mix, a sample-barcoded 5' primer served in a second PCR lasting roughly 6 to 11 cycles. TCRdb re-derived calls from the 5' RACE reads in MiXCR, one entry per CDR3 protein. The sample contains around 1.7 million distinct CDR3 sequences, approximately 30% of which appear only once. The V and J genes are TRBV12-3 or TRBV12-4 and TRBJ2-3; D remains ambiguous. The receptor was derived from a woman in her twenties or thirties in good health. Source material: blood. The CDR3 region has the DNA TGTGCCAGCACCGTTCCAGGAGTAAGCGCAGATGCGCAGTATTTT. This translates into CASTVPGVSADAQYF.